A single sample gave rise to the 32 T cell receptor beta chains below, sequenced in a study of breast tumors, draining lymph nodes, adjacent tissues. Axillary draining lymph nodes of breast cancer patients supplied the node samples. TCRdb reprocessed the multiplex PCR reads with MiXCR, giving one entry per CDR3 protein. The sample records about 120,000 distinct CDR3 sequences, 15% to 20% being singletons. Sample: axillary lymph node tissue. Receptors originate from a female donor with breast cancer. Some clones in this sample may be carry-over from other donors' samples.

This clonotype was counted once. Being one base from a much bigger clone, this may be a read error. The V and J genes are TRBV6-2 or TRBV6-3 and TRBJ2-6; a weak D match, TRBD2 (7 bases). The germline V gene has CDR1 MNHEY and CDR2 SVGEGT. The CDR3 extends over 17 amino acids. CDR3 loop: CTSRDRGGAAGANVLTF. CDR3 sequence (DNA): TGTACCAGCAGGGATCGAGGGGGGGCGGCTGGGGCCAACGTCCTGACTTTC.

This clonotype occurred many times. CDR3 nucleotide sequence: TGTGCCAGCAGCCCGGGACAGGGGGGTTTCTACGAGCAGTACTTC. Amino acids: CASSPGQGGFYEQYF. The chain couples TRBV27 to TRBJ2-7; TRBD1 agrees at 11 bases. The germline V gene encodes CDR1 MNHEY and CDR2 SMNVEV (reference sequence). The CDR3 is 15 amino acids. J gave up 3 bases and V 6 bases, and 7 bases lay outside the gene matches.

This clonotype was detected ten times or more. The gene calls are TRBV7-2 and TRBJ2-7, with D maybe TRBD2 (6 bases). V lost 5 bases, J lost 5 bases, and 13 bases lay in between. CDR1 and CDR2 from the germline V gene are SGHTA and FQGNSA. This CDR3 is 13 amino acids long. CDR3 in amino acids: CASSPLGEDEQYF. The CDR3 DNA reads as TGTGCCAGCAGCCCCCTGGGGGAGGACGAGCAGTACTTC. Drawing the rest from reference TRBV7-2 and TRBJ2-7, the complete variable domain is GAGVSQSPSNKVTEKGKDVELRCDPISGHTALYWYRQSLGQGLEFLIYFQGNSAPDKSGLPSDRFSAERTGGSVSTLTIQRTQQEDSAVYLCASSPLGEDEQYFGPGTRLTVT.

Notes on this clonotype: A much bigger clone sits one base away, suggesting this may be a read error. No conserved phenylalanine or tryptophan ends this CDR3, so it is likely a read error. The CDR3 DNA reads as TGTGCCAGCAGTCGCGGGGGGCGGATAGATACGCAGTATCTT. Protein: CASSRGGRIDTQYL. V and J are TRBV6-5 and TRBJ2-3; TRBD2 matches 8 bases. The V gene end was trimmed by 5 bases and the J gene end by 5 bases; junction bases not matched to a gene: 6. CDR3 length: 14 amino acids. The germline CDR1 and CDR2 sequences are MNHEY and SVGAGI.

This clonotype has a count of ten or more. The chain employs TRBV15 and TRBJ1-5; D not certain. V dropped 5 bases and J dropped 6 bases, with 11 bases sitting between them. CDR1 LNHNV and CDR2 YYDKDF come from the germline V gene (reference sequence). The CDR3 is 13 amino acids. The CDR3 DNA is TGTGCCACCAGCCCGAGAGTTGCTCAGCCCCAGCATTTT. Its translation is CATSPRVAQPQHF.

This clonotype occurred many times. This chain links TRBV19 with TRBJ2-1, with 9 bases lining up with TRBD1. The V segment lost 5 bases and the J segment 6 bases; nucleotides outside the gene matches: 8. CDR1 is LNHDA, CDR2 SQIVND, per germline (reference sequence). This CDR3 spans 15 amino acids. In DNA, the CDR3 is TGTGCCAGTAGTGTTCTACAGGGGGCCGGCAATGAGCAGTTCTTC. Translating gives CASSVLQGAGNEQFF.

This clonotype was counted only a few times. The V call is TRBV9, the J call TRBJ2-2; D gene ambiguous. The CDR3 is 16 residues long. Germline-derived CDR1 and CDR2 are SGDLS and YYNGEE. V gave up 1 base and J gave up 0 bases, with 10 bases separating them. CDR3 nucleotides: TGTGCCAGCAGCGTAAGAGGTACCCCGAACACCGGGGAGCTGTTTTTT. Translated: CASSVRGTPNTGELFF.

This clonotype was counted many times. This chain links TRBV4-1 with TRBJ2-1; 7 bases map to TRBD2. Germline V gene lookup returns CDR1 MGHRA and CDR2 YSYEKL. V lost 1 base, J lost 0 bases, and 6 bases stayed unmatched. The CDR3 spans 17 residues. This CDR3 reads CASSQGTGRSSYNEQFF. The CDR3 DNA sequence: TGCGCCAGCAGCCAAGGGACCGGGAGGAGCTCCTACAATGAGCAGTTCTTC.

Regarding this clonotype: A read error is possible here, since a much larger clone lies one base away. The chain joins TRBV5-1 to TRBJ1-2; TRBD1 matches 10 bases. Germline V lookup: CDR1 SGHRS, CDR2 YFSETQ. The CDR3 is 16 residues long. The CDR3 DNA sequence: TGCGCCAGCAGCTTGACGACTGGGACAGGGGCTTATGGCTGCACCTTC. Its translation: CASSLTTGTGAYGCTF.

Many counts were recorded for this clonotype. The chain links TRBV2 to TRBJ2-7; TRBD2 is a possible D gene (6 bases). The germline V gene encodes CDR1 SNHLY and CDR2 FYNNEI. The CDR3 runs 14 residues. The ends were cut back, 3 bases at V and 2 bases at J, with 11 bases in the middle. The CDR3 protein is CASSDGGGPYEQYF. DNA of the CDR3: TGTGCCAGCAGTGACGGGGGAGGCCCCTACGAGCAGTACTTC.

The CDR3 DNA sequence: TGTGCCAGCAGTCGTACATCGGGACTAGGAGCAGGGAACATTCAGTACTTC. Amino acid sequence: CASSRTSGLGAGNIQYF. This chain joins TRBV7-8 and TRBJ2-4; 8 bases fit TRBD2. With 6 bases clipped from V and 7 bases from J, the junction kept 17 bases outside the gene matches. The germline gives CDR1 SGHVS, CDR2 FQNEAQ. This CDR3 has 17 amino acids.

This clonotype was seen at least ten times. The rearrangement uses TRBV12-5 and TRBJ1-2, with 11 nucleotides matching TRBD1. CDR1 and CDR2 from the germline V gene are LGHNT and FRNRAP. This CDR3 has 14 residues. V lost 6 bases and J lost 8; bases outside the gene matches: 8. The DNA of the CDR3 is TGTGCTAGTGGCCCGGGACAGGGGGTTCGAGGCTACACCTTC. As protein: CASGPGQGVRGYTF.

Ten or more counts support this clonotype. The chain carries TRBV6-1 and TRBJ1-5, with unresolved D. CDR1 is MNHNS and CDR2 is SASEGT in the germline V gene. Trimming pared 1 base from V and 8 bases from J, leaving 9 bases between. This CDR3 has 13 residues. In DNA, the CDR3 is TGTGCCAGCAGTGAAGGGCCTGGGGAGCCCCAGCATTTT. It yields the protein CASSEGPGEPQHF.

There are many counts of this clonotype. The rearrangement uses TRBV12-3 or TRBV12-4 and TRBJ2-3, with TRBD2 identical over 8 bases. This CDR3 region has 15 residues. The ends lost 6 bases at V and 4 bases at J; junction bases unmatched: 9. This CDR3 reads CASSYSGAPADTQYF. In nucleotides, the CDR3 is TGTGCCAGCAGCTATAGCGGGGCCCCCGCAGATACGCAGTATTTT.

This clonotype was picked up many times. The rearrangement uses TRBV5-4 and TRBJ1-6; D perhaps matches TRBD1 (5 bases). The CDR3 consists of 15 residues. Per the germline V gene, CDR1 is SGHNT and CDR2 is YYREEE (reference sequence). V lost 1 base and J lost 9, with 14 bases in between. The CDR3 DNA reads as TGTGCCAGCAGCTTGAAAGGGGCCGAAGTTTCACCCCTCCACTTT. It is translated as CASSLKGAEVSPLHF.

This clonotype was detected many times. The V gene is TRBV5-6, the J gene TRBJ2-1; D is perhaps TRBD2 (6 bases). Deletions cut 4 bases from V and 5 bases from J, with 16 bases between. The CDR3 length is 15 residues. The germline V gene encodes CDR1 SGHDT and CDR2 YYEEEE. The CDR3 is CASSAGSNLDNEQFF. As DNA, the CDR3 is TGTGCCAGCAGCGCCGGGAGCAATCTGGACAATGAGCAGTTCTTC.

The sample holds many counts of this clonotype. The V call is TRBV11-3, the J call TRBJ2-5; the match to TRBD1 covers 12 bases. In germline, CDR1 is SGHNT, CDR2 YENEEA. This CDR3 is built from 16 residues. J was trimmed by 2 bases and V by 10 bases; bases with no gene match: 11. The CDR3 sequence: CATGTGGAGDQETQYF. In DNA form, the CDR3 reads TGTGCCACCGGGACAGGGGGCGCGGGTGATCAAGAGACCCAGTACTTC.

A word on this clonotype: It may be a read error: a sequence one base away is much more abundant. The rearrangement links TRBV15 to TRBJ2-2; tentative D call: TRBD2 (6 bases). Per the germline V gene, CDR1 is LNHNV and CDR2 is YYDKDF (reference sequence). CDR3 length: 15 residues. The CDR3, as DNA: TGTGCCACCAGCAGAGAAAAGTCGCGGGCCGGGGGGCTGTTTTTT. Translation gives CATSREKSRAGGLFF.

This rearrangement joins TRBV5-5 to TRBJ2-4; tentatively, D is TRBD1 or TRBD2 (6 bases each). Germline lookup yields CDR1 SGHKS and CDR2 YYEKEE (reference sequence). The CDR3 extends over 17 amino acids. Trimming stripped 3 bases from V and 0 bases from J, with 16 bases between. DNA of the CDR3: TGTGCCAGCAGCTGGGTGGGGGCGGGGCTAGCCAAAAACATTCAGTACTTC. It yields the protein CASSWVGAGLAKNIQYF.

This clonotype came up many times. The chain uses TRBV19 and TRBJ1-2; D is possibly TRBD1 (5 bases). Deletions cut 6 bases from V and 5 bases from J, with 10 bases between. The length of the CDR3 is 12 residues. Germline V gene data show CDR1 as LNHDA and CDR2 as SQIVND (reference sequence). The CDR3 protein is CASRAGPYGYTF. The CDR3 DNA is TGTGCCAGTAGGGCAGGGCCGTATGGCTACACCTTC.

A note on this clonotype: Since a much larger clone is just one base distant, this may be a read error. The CDR3 nucleotides read TGTGCCATTCTTCCGGGACAGGGTGAGTGTGGCTACACCTTC. Its translation: CAILPGQGECGYTF. The chain carries TRBV10-3 and TRBJ1-2; 9 positions match TRBD1. The CDR3 has 14 residues. Germline trimming cut 9 bases from V and 7 bases from J; bases unmatched to any gene: 12. CDR1 is ENHRY and CDR2 is SYGVKD in the germline V gene.

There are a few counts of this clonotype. CDR3 protein: CASSQAAQNEQFF. The CDR3 DNA reads as TGTGCCAGCAGCCAAGCAGCCCAAAATGAGCAGTTCTTC. The chain uses TRBV7-9 and TRBJ2-1; D ambiguous. Germline CDR1 and CDR2: SEHNR and FQNEAQ (reference sequence). V lost 5 bases, J lost 7 bases, and 12 bases lay in between. The CDR3 extends over 13 amino acids.

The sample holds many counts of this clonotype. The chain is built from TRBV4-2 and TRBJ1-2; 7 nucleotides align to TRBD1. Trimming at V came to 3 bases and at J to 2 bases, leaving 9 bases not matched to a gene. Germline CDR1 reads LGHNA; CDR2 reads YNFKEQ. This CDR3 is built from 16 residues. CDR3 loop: CASSHPRGQRNYGYTF. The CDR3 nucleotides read TGTGCCAGCAGCCATCCCAGGGGACAGAGAAACTATGGCTACACCTTC.

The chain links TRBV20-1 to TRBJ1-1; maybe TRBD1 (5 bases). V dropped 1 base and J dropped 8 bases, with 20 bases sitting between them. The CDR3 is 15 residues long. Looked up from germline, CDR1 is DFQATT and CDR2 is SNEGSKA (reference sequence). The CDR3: CSARGGFLGAGEAFF. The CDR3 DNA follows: TGCAGTGCTAGAGGTGGCTTCCTAGGGGCGGGAGAAGCTTTCTTT.

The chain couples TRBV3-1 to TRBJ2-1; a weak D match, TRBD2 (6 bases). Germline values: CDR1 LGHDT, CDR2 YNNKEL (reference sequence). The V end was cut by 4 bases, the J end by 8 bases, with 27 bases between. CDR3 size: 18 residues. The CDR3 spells CASSRGRSGGVQEDEQFF. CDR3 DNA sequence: TGTGCCAGCAGCCGGGGGAGGAGCGGCGGGGTTCAGGAGGATGAGCAGTTCTTC.

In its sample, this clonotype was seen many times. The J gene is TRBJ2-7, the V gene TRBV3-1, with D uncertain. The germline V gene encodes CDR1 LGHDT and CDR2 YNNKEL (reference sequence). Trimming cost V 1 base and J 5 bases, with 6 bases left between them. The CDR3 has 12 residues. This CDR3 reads CASSQGWDEQYF. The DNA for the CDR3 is TGTGCCAGCAGCCAAGGGTGGGACGAGCAGTACTTC.

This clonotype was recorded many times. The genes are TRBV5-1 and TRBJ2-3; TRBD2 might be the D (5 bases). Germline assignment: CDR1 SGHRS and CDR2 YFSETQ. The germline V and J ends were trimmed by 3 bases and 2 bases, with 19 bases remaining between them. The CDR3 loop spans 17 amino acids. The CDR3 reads CASSSLLGLWDTDTQYF. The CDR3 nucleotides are TGCGCCAGCAGCTCCCTACTAGGCCTGTGGGACACAGATACGCAGTATTTT.

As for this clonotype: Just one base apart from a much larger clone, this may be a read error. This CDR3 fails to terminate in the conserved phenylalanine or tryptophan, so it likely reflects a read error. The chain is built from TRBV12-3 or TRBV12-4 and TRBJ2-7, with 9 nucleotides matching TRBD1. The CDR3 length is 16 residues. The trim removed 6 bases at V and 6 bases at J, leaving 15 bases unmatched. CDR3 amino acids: CASRVNLGQGVSEQYL. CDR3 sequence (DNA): TGTGCCAGCAGGGTCAACCTGGGACAGGGAGTTTCCGAGCAGTACCTC.

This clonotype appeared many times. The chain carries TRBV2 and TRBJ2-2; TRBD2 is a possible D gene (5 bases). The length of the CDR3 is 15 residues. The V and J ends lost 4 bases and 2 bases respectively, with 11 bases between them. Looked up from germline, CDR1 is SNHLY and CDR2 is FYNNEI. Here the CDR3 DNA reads TGTGCCAGCAGTGCCCGAAGGACTAACACCGGGGAGCTGTTTTTT. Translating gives CASSARRTNTGELFF. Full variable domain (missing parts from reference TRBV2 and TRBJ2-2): EPEVTQTPSHQVTQMGQEVILRCVPISNHLYFYWYRQILGQKVEFLVSFYNNEISEKSEIFDDQFSVERPDGSNFTLKIRSTKLEDSAMYFCASSARRTNTGELFFGEGSRLTVL.

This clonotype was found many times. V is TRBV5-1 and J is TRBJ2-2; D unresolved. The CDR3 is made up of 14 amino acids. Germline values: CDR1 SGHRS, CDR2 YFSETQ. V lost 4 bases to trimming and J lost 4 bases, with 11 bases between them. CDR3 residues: CASSAKGSTGELFF. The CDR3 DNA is TGCGCCAGCAGCGCCAAAGGGTCCACCGGGGAGCTGTTTTTT. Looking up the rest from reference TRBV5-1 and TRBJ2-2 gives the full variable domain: KAGVTQTPRYLIKTRGQQVTLSCSPISGHRSVSWYQQTPGQGLQFLFEYFSETQRNKGNFPGRFSGRQFSNSRSEMNVSTLELGDSALYLCASSAKGSTGELFFGEGSRLTVL.

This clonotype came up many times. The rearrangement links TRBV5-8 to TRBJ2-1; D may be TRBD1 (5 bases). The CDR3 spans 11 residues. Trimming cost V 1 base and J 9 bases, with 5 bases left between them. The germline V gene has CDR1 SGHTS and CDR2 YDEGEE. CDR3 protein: CASSLRGEQFF. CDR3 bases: TGTGCCAGCAGCTTGAGGGGTGAGCAGTTCTTC.

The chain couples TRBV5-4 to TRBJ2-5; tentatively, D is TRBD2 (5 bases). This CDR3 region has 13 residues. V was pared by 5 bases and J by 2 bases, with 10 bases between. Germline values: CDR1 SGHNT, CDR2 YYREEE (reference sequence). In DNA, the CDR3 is TGTGCCAGCAGGTTAGGACTGCAAGAGACCCAGTACTTC. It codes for CASRLGLQETQYF.